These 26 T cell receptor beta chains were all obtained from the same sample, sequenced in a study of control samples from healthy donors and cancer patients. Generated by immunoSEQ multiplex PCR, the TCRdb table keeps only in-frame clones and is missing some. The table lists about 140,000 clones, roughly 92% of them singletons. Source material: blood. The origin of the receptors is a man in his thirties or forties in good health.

The CDR3 nucleotides read TGTGCCAGCAGTTTGGACATTTCTGGAAACACCATATATTTT. This gives the protein CASSLDISGNTIYF. The J gene is TRBJ1-3, the V gene TRBV6-6, with D possibly matching TRBD1 (5 bases). V was pared by 4 bases and J by 1 base, with 8 bases between. This CDR3 is built from 14 residues. Germline loops: CDR1 MNHNY, CDR2 SVGAGI (reference sequence).

The CDR3 DNA reads as TGCGCCAGTAAGACAGGGGACCCCAAAAACATTCAGTACTTC. Its translation: CASKTGDPKNIQYF. The V and J genes are TRBV5-1 and TRBJ2-4; 8 bases fit TRBD1. The germline V gene has CDR1 SGHRS and CDR2 YFSETQ. V trimming: 8 bases; J trimming: 2 bases; junction bases outside the gene matches: 6. The CDR3 extends over 14 amino acids.

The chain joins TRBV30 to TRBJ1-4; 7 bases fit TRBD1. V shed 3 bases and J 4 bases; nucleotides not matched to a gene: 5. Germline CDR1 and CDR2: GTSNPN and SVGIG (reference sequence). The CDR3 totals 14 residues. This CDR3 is CAWSPGTVNEKLFF. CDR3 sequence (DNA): TGTGCCTGGAGCCCCGGGACAGTTAATGAAAAACTGTTTTTT.

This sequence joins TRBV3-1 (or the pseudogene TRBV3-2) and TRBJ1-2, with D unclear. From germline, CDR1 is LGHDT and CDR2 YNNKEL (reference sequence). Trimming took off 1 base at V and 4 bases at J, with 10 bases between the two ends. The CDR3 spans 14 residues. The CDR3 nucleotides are TGTGCCAGCAGCCAAGGGGAAGCTATCTATGGCTACACCTTC. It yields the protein CASSQGEAIYGYTF.

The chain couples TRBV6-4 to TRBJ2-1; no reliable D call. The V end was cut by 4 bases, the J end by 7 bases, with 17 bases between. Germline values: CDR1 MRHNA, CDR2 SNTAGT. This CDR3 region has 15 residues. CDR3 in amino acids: CASSVNNEPGNEQFF. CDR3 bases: TGTGCCAGCAGTGTCAATAATGAGCCGGGTAATGAGCAGTTCTTC.

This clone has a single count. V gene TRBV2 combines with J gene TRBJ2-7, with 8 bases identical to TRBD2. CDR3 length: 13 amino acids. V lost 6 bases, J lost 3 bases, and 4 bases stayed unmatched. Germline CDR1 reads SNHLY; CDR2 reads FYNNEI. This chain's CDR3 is CASRSGTSYEQYF. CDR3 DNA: TGTGCCAGCAGATCAGGGACTAGCTACGAGCAGTACTTC.

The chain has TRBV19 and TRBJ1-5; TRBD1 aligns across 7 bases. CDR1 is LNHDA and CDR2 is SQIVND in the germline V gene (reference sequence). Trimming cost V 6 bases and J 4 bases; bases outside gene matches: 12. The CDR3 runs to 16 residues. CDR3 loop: CASSLGRTGRNQPQHF. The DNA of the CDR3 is TGTGCCAGTAGCCTGGGGAGGACAGGCCGGAATCAGCCCCAGCATTTT.

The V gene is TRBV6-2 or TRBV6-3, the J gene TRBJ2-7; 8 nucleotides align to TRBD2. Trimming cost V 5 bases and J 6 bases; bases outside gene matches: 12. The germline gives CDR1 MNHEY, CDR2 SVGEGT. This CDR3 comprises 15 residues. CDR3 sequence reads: CASSNERAGASEQYF. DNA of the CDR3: TGTGCCAGCAGTAACGAACGAGCGGGAGCCTCCGAGCAGTACTTC.

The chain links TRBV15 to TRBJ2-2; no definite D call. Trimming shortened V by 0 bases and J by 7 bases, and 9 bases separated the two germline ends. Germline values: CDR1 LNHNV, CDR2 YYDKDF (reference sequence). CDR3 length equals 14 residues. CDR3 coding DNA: TGTGCCACCAGCAGAGAAGCTAACCGCGGGGAGCTGTTTTTT. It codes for CATSREANRGELFF.

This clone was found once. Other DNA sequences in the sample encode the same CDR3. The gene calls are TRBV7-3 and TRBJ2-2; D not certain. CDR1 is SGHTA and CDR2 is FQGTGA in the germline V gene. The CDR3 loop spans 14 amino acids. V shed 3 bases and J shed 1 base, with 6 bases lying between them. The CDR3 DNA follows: TGTGCCAGCAGCTTGCGCGGGAACACCGGGGAGCTGTTTTTT. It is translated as CASSLRGNTGELFF.

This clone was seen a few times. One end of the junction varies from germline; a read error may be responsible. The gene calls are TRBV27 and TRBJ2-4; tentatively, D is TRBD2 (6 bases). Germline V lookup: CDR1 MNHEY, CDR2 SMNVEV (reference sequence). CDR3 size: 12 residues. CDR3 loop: CASSPRLGVLNF. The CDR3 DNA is TGTGCCAGCAGTCCTAGACTAGGGGTATTGAACTTC.

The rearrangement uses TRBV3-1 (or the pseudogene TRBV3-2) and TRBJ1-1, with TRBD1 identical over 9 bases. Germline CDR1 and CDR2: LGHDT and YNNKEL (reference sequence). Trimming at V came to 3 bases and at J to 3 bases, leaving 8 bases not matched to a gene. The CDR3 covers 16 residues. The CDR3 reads CASSHAKDRGYTEAFF. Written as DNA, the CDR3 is TGTGCCAGCAGCCACGCGAAGGACAGGGGTTACACTGAAGCTTTCTTT.

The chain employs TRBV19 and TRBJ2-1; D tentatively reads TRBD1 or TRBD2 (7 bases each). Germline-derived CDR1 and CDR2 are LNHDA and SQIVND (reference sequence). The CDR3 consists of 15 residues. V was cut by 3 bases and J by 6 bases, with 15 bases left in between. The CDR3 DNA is TGTGCCAGTAGTATCGGGGGGACAGTGGGCAATGAGCAGTTCTTC. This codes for CASSIGGTVGNEQFF.

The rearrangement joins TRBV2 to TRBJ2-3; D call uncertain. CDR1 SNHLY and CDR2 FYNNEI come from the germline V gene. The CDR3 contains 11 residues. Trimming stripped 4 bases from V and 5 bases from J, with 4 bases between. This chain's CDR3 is CASSVGDTQYF. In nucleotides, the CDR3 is TGTGCCAGCAGTGTGGGAGATACGCAGTATTTT.

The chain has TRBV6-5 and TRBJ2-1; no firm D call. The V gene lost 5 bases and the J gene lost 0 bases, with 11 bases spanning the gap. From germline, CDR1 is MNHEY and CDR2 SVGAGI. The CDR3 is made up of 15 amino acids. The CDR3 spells CASSKSSDSYNEQFF. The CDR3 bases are TGTGCCAGCAGTAAAAGTTCGGACTCCTACAATGAGCAGTTCTTC.

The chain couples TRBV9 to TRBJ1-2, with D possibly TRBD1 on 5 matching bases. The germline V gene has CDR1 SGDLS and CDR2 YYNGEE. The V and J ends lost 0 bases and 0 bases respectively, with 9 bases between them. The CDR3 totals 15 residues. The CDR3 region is CASSVAGSTNYGYTF. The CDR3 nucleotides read TGTGCCAGCAGCGTAGCAGGGTCTACTAACTATGGCTACACCTTC.

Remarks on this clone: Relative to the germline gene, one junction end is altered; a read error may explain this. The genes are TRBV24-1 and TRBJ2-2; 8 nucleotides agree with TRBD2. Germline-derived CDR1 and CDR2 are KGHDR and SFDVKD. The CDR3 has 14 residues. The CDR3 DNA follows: TGTGCCACCAGTGACCCTCCTGACGCGGGGGGGCTGTTTTTT. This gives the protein CATSDPPDAGGLFF.

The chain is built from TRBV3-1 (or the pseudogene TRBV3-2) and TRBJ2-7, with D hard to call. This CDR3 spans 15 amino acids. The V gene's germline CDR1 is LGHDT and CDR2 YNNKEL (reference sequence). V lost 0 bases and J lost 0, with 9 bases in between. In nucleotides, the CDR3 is TGTGCCAGCAGCCAAGATCTGGGTCTCTCCTACGAGCAGTACTTC. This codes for CASSQDLGLSYEQYF.

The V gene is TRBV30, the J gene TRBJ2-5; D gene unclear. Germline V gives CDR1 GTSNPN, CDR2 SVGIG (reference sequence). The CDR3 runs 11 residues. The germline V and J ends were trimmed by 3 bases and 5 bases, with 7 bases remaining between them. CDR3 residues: CAWRGLETQYF. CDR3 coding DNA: TGTGCCTGGAGGGGCCTGGAGACCCAGTACTTC.

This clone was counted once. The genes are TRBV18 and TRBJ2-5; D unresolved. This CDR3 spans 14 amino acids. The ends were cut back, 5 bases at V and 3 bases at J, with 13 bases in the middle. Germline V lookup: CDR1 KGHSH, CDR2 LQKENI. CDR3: CASSSNNPKETQYF. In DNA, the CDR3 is TGTGCCAGCTCATCTAACAACCCCAAAGAGACCCAGTACTTC.

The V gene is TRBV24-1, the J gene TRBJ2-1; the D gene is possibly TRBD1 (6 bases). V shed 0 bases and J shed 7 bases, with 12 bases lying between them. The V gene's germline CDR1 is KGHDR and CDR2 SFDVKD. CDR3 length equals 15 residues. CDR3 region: CATSDLGTLPNEQFF. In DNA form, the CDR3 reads TGTGCCACCAGTGATTTGGGGACACTTCCAAATGAGCAGTTCTTC.

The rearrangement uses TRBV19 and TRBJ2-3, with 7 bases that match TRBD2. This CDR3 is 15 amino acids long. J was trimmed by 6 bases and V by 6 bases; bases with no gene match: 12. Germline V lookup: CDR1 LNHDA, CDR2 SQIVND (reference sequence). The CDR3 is CASRGTKQRRDTQYF. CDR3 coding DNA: TGTGCCAGTAGAGGGACTAAGCAAAGGAGGGATACGCAGTATTTT.

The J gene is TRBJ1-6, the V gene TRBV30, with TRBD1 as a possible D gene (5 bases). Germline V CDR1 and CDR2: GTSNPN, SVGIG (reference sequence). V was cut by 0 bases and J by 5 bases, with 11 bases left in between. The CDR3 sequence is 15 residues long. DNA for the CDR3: TGTGCCTGGAGTGTATCTCAGGGAAATAATTCACCCCTCCACTTT. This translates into CAWSVSQGNNSPLHF.

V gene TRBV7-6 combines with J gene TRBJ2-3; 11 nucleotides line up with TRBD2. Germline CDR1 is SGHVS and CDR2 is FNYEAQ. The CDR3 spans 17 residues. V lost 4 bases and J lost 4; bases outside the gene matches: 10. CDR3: CASSSVASGRRPDTQYF. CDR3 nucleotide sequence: TGTGCCAGCAGCTCGGTAGCTAGCGGGAGGAGGCCAGATACGCAGTATTTT.

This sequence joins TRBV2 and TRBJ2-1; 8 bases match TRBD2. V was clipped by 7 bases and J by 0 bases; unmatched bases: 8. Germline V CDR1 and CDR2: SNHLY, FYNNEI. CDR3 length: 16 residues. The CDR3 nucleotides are TGTGCCAGCATTCCAGTAGCGGGAAGCTCCTACAATGAGCAGTTCTTC. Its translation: CASIPVAGSSYNEQFF.

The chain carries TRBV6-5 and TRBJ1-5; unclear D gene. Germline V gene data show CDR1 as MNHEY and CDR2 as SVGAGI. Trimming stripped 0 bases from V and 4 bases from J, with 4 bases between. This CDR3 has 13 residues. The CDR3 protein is CASSYSRNQPQHF. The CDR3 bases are TGTGCCAGCAGTTACTCTAGGAATCAGCCCCAGCATTTT.